These T cell receptor beta chains were read from a single sample in a study of blood T cell repertoires in COVID-19. This table comes from immunoSEQ multiplex PCR, and its TCRdb copy is limited to in-frame clones, with some not included. Of roughly 310,000 clones in the sample, roughly 90% were seen once. Sequenced material: peripheral blood. Receptors originate from a woman aged 50 to 65 with active or convalescent COVID-19. Both conserved end residues are part of each CDR3. Fields, in order: V gene, D gene, J gene, clone size, CDR3 DNA, CDR3 protein. A D gene is named only where the DNA matches it firmly. Clone size is given for some rows only: seen once, a few or many times, or a class if the clone is expanded.

TRBV27	NA	TRBJ2-2	NA	TGTGCCAGCACAAACAGGGTTTCGAACACCGGGGAGCTGTTTTTT	CASTNRVSNTGELFF
TRBV18	NA	TRBJ1-3	NA	TGTGCCAGCCTTCCACAATTAGCTTCTGGAAACACCATATATTTT	CASLPQLASGNTIYF
TRBV19	TRBD1	TRBJ1-4	NA	TGTGCCAGTAGAGGACAGGGACGAGGGTATGAAAAACTGTTTTTT	CASRGQGRGYEKLFF
TRBV10-3	TRBD1	TRBJ1-5	NA	TGTGCCATCAGTGAGTCTCGGGACAGCCTAAATCAGCCCCAGCATTTT	CAISESRDSLNQPQHF
TRBV29-1	NA	TRBJ1-1	NA	TGCAGCGTTGAAAACTCTGAGAACACTGAAGCTTTCTTT	CSVENSENTEAFF
TRBV18	NA	TRBJ1-1	NA	TGTGCCAGCTCACCCGAGAATGAAGCTTTCTTT	CASSPENEAFF
TRBV29-1	TRBD2	TRBJ2-5	NA	TGCAGCGGCGGGACTAACGTGGAGACCCAGTACTTC	CSGGTNVETQYF
TRBV6-5	TRBD1	TRBJ1-2	NA	TGTGCCAGCAGTCCGGGACAGGAAATCTATGGCTACACCTTC	CASSPGQEIYGYTF
TRBV30	NA	TRBJ2-7	NA	TGTGCCTGGAGTGGAGGGGGGGACGAGCAGTACTTC	CAWSGGGDEQYF
TRBV15	NA	TRBJ1-5	NA	TGTGCCACCAGCAGTACTCGGCCCGGGGAGGGAGGCCAGCCCCAGCATTTT	CATSSTRPGEGGQPQHF
TRBV5-1	TRBD1	TRBJ1-2	NA	TGCGCCAGCAGCCCTACAATGGGAACAGGGGTTTTCGGCTACACCTTC	CASSPTMGTGVFGYTF
TRBV4-2	TRBD1	TRBJ2-3	few	TGTGCCAGCAGCCAAGATCGGGACAGGGGGCCTACGCAGTATTTT	CASSQDRDRGPTQYF
TRBV11-1	TRBD2	TRBJ2-5	once	TGTGCCAGCAGCGATTGGCCGGGGGGTAAAGAGACCCAGTACTTC	CASSDWPGGKETQYF
TRBV30	NA	TRBJ1-6	NA	TGTGCCTGGGGAAAAGCCCACGCGGGCTCCTATAATTCACCCCTCCACTTT	CAWGKAHAGSYNSPLHF
TRBV28	NA	TRBJ1-1	NA	TGTGCCGCACGAACAGGGATGGACACTGAAGCTTTCTTT	CAARTGMDTEAFF
TRBV11-2	TRBD1	TRBJ1-4	NA	TGTGCCAGCAGCTTAGACCGGGACAGACTGTTTTTT	CASSLDRDRLFF
TRBV7-2	NA	TRBJ2-7	NA	TGTGCCAGCAGCTTAGGAGAGGTTGGCGAGCAGTACTTC	CASSLGEVGEQYF